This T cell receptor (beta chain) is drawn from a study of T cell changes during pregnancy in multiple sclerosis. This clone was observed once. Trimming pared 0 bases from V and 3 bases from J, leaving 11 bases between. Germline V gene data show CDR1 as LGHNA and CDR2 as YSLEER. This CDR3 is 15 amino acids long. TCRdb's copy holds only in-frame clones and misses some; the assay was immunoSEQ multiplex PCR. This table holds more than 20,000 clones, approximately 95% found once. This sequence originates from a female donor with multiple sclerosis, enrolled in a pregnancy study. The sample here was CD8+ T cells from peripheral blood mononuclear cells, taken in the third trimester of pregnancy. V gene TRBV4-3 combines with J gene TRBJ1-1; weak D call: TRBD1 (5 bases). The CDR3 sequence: CASSQERGLDTEAFF. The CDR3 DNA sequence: TGCGCCAGCAGCCAAGAGCGGGGCTTGGACACTGAAGCTTTCTTT.